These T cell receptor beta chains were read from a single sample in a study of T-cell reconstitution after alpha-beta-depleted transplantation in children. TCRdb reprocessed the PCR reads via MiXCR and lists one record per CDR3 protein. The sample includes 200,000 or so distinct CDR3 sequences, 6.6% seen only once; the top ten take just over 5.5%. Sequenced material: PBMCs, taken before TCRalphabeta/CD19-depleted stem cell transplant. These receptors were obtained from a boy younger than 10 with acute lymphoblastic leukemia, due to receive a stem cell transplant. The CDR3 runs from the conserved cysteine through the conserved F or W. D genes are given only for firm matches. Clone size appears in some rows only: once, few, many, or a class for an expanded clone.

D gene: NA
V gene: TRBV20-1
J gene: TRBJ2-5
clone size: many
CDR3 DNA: TGCAGTGCTAGAGATGGGTTTGAAGAGACCCAGTACTTC
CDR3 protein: CSARDGFEETQYF

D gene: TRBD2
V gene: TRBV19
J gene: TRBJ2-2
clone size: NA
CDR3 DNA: TGTGCCAGTAGCTCGAAGGGAGGGATGAGCGGGGAGCTGTTTTTT
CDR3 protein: CASSSKGGMSGELFF

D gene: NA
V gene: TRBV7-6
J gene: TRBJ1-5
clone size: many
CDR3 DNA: TGTGCCAGCAGCCCCACTGTTGGTCAGCCCCAGCATTTT
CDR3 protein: CASSPTVGQPQHF

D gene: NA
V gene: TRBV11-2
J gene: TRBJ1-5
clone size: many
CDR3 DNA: TGTGCCAGCAGCTTAGGAGGGGGACCCTCTAGTCAGCCCCAGCATTTT
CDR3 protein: CASSLGGGPSSQPQHF

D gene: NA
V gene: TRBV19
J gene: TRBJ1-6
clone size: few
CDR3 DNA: TGTGCCAGTAGTATAGATCAATCACCCCTCCACTTT
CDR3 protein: CASSIDQSPLHF

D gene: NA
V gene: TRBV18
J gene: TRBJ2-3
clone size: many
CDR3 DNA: TGTGCCAGCTCACCACCGTCTCGCGGAGCAGCAGATACGCAGTATTTT
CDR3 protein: CASSPPSRGAADTQYF

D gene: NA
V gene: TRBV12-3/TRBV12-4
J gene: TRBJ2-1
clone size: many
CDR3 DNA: TGTGCCAGCAGCCCCAGGGCCGCAGGGTTGGATGAGCAGTTCTTC
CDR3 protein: CASSPRAAGLDEQFF

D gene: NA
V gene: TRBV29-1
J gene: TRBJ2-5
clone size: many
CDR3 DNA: TGCAGCGTTGACAGGAGTAAGACCCAGTACTTC
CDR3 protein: CSVDRSKTQYF

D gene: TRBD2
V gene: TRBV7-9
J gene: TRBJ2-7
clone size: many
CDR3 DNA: TGTGCCAGCAGCTTAGTTTCGACTAGCGGGATCCTTAAGAGGGATTACGAGCAGTACTTC
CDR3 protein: CASSLVSTSGILKRDYEQYF

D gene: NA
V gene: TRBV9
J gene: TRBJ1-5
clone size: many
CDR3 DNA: TGTGCCAGCAGCGTAGGGTCGGGAGTTAATCAGCCCCAGCATTTT
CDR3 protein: CASSVGSGVNQPQHF

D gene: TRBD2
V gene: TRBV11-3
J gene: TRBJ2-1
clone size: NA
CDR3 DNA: TGTGCCAGCAGCCAAAATAGCGGGGGGGCCGCGAATGAGCAGTTCTTC
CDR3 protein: CASSQNSGGAANEQFF

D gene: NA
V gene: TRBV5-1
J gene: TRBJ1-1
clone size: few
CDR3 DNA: TGCGCCAGCAGCCCCCAGGGACCGAACACTGAAGCTTTCTTT
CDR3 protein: CASSPQGPNTEAFF

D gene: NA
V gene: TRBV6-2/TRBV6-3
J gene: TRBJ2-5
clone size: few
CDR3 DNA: TGTGCCAGCAGTTACCTAGGGATCCAAGAGACCCAGTACTTC
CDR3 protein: CASSYLGIQETQYF

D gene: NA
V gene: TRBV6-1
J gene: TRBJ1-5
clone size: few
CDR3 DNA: TGTGCCAGCAGGGCTACAGGGAATCAGCCCCAGCATTTT
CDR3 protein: CASRATGNQPQHF

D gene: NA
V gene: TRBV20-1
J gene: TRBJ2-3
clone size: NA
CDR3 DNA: TGCAGTGCTAATGCCCCGGGGGGCGTACCAGATACGCAGTATTTT
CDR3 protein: CSANAPGGVPDTQYF

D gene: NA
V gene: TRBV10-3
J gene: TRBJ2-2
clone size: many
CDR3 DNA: TGTGCCATCAGTGGAGGGACCGGGGGTGTTCGTAACACCGGGGAGCTGTTTTTT
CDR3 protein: CAISGGTGGVRNTGELFF